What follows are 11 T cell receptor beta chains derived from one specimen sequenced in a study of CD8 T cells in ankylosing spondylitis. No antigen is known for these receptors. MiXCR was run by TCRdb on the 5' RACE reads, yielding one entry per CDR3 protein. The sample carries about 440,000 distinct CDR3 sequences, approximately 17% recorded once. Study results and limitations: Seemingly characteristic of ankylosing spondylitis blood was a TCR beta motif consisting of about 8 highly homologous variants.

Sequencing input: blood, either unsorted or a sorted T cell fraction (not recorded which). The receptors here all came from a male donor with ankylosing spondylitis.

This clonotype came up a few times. The CDR3 nucleotides are TGTGCCAGCAGATTTGGCTTTGGCACTGAAGCTTTCTTT. Encoded protein: CASRFGFGTEAFF. The rearrangement uses TRBV12-3 or TRBV12-4 and TRBJ1-1; D uncertain. The CDR3 has 13 residues. Trimming took 6 bases from V and 4 from J, leaving 12 bases between them.

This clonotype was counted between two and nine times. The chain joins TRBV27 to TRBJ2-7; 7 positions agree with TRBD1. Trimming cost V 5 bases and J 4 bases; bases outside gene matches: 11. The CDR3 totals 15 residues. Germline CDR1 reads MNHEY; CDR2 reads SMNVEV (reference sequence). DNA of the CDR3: TGTGCCAGCAGTCTTCCCGGGACAGCCAGTTACGAGCAGTACTTC. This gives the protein CASSLPGTASYEQYF.

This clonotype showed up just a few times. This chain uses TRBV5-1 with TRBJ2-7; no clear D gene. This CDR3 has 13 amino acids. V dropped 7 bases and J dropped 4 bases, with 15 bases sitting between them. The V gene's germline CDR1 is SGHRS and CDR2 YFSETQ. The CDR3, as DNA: TGCGCCAGCGCCCCGGCCGGCCCTTACGAGCAGTACTTC. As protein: CASAPAGPYEQYF. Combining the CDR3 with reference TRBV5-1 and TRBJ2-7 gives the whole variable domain KAGVTQTPRYLIKTRGQQVTLSCSPISGHRSVSWYQQTPGQGLQFLFEYFSETQRNKGNFPGRFSGRQFSNSRSEMNVSTLELGDSALYLCASAPAGPYEQYFGPGTRLTVT.

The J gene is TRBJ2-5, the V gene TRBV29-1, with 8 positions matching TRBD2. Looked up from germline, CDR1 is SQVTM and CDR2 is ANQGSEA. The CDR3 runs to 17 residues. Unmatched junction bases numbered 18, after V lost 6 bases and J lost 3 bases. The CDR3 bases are TGCAGCGTCTTAACCAAAGCGGGAGTGGTGTCTAAAGAGACCCAGTACTTC. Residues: CSVLTKAGVVSKETQYF. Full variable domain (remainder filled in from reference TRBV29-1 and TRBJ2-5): SAVISQKPSRDICQRGTSLTIQCQVDSQVTMMFWYRQQPGQSLTLIATANQGSEATYESGFVIDKFPISRPNLTFSTLTVSNMSPEDSSIYLCSVLTKAGVVSKETQYFGPGTRLLVL.

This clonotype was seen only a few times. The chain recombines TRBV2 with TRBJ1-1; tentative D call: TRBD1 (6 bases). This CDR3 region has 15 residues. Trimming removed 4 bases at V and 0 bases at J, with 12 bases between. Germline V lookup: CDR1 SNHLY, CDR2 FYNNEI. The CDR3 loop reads CASSAMGHLNTEAFF. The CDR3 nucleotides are TGTGCCAGCAGTGCTATGGGACACCTGAACACTGAAGCTTTCTTT. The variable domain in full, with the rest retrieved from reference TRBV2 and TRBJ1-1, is EPEVTQTPSHQVTQMGQEVILRCVPISNHLYFYWYRQILGQKVEFLVSFYNNEISEKSEIFDDQFSVERPDGSNFTLKIRSTKLEDSAMYFCASSAMGHLNTEAFFGQGTRLTVV.

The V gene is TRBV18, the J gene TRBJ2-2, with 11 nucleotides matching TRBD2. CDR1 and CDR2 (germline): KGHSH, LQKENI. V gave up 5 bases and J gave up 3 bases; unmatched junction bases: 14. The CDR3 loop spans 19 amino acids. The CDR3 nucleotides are TGTGCCAGCTCAACCCGGAGGATAGCGGGAGGGCCAGACACCGGGGAGCTGTTTTTT. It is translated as CASSTRRIAGGPDTGELFF.

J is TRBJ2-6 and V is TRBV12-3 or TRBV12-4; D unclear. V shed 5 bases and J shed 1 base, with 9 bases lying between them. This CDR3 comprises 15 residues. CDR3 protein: CASSPKISGANVLTF. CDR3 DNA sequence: TGTGCCAGCAGTCCTAAGATTTCTGGGGCCAACGTCCTGACTTTC.

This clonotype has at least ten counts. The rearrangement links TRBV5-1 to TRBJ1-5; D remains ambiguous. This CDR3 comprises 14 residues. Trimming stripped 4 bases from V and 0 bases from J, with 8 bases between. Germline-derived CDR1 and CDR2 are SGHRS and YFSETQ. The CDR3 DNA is TGCGCCAGCAGCCTCGGGGTTAGCAATCAGCCCCAGCATTTT. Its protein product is CASSLGVSNQPQHF.

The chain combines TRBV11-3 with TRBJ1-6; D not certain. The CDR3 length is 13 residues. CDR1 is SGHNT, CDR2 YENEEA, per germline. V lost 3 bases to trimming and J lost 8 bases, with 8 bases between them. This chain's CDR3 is CASSFTNDSPLHF. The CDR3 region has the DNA TGTGCCAGCAGCTTCACCAATGATTCACCCCTCCACTTT. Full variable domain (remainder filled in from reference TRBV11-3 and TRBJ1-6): EAGVVQSPRYKIIEKKQPVAFWCNPISGHNTLYWYLQNLGQGPELLIRYENEEAVDDSQLPKDRFSAERLKGVDSTLKIQPAELGDSAVYLCASSFTNDSPLHFGNGTRLTVT.

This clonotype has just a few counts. CDR3 protein: CASSHLSTDNEQFF. The CDR3 DNA reads TGTGCCAGCAGCCACCTATCGACAGACAATGAGCAGTTCTTC. V is TRBV3-1 and J is TRBJ2-1, with D perhaps TRBD1 (5 bases). This CDR3 is 14 amino acids long. The germline gives CDR1 LGHDT, CDR2 YNNKEL (reference sequence). V was cut by 3 bases and J by 5 bases, with 11 bases left in between.

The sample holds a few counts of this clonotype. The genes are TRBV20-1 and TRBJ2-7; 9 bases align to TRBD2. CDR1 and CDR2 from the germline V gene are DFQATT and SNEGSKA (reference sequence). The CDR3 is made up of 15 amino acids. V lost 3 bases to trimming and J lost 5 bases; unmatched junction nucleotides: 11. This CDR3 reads CSASPLAGTIDEQYF. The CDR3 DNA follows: TGCAGTGCTAGCCCCCTAGCGGGAACTATTGACGAGCAGTACTTC.